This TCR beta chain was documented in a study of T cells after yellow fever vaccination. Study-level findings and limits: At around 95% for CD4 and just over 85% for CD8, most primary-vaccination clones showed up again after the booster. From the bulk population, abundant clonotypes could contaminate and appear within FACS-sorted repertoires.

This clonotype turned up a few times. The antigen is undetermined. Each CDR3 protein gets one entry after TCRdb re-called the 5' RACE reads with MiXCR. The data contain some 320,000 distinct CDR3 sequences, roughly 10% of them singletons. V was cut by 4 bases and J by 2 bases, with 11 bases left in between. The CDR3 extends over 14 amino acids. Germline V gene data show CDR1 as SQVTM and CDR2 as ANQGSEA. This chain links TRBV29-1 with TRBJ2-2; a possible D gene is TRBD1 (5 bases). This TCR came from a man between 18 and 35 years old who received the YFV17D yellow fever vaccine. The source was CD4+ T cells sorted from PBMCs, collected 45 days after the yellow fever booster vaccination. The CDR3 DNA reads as TGCAGCGTTGTGGGGCAGTCTAACACCGGGGAGCTGTTTTTT. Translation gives CSVVGQSNTGELFF.